The 12 T cell receptor beta chains given below trace back to one sample, sequenced in a study of T cells in Graves' hyperthyroidism and ophthalmopathy. TCR beta CDR3 sequences were amplified from RNA transcripts. The TCR CDR3 first-round RT-PCR relied on the HTBI primer set. TCRdb called the multiplex PCR reads again in MiXCR, with one record for every CDR3 protein. Of around 620,000 distinct CDR3 sequences in the sample, 15% to 20% are singletons; the top ten hold 3.5% to 4%. Material: blood. The receptors come from a woman aged 25 to 45 with Graves' hyperthyroidism.

There are many counts of this clonotype. This chain connects TRBV27 to TRBJ2-5; no firm D call. Germline V gene data show CDR1 as MNHEY and CDR2 as SMNVEV (reference sequence). The CDR3 runs 15 residues. The ends were cut back, 3 bases at V and 5 bases at J, with 16 bases in the middle. The CDR3 here is CASSFRVRSGETQYF. For the CDR3, the DNA is TGTGCCAGCAGTTTTAGGGTGAGGTCTGGTGAGACCCAGTACTTC.

This clonotype was seen at least ten times. The rearrangement links TRBV20-1 to TRBJ1-2; the match to TRBD1 covers 9 bases. Germline CDR1 is DFQATT and CDR2 is SNEGSKA (reference sequence). V trimming: 0 bases; J trimming: 8 bases; junction bases outside the gene matches: 7. The CDR3 contains 14 residues. CDR3 nucleotide sequence: TGCAGTGCTAGAGATACAACGACAGGGGGAGGCTACACCTTC. This encodes CSARDTTTGGGYTF.

This clonotype showed up many times. The V and J genes are TRBV27 and TRBJ2-2; 8 nucleotides align to TRBD2. Trimming at V came to 4 bases and at J to 4 bases, leaving 2 bases not matched to a gene. CDR3 length equals 14 residues. The germline CDR1 and CDR2 sequences are MNHEY and SMNVEV (reference sequence). This CDR3 reads CASSSGTSTGELFF. The CDR3 nucleotides read TGTGCCAGCAGTTCCGGGACTAGCACCGGGGAGCTGTTTTTT.

This clonotype came up many times. This chain connects TRBV11-2 to TRBJ2-7, with D uncertain. The CDR3 extends over 13 amino acids. Germline CDR1 is SGHAT and CDR2 is FQNNGV. The V gene lost 5 bases and the J gene lost 0 bases, with 8 bases spanning the gap. The CDR3 here is CASSNLRSYEQYF. DNA of the CDR3: TGTGCCAGCAGCAACTTGCGCTCCTACGAGCAGTACTTC.

This clonotype was counted ten times or more. This chain uses TRBV11-2 with TRBJ1-1; the D gene is possibly TRBD1 (6 bases). Germline CDR1 SGHAT, CDR2 FQNNGV. The V end was cut by 4 bases, the J end by 1 base, with 16 bases between. This CDR3 spans 16 amino acids. CDR3 sequence reads: CASSWGRTATNTEAFF. The CDR3 DNA sequence: TGTGCCAGCAGCTGGGGGAGGACAGCTACGAACACTGAAGCTTTCTTT.

Many counts were recorded for this clonotype. V usage is TRBV11-2 and J usage is TRBJ2-3; 8 bases fit TRBD2. V was clipped by 0 bases and J by 4 bases; unmatched bases: 9. Germline CDR1 is SGHAT and CDR2 is FQNNGV. The CDR3 extends over 17 amino acids. CDR3 nucleotide sequence: TGTGCCAGCAGCTTAGAAAACGGGAGGGGTAAATCAGATACGCAGTATTTT. It is translated as CASSLENGRGKSDTQYF.

The chain couples TRBV28 to TRBJ2-5, with a weak D call TRBD2 (6 bases). Looked up from germline, CDR1 is MDHEN and CDR2 is SYDVKM. With 6 bases removed from V and 4 bases from J, the gap between germline ends came to 15 bases. The CDR3 runs 14 residues. In DNA, the CDR3 is TGTGCCAGCAGCCCGGGGGATTGGGGAGAGACCCAGTACTTC. It yields the protein CASSPGDWGETQYF.

This clonotype occurred a few times. The rearrangement joins TRBV13 to TRBJ1-5; tentative D call: TRBD1 (5 bases). In germline, CDR1 is PRHDT, CDR2 FYEKMQ (reference sequence). The CDR3 is made up of 12 amino acids. V was clipped by 3 bases and J by 9 bases, with 9 bases between them. CDR3 sequence: CASSLGESPQHF. The CDR3 DNA follows: TGTGCCAGCAGCTTGGGGGAATCGCCCCAGCATTTT.

This clonotype has a count of ten or more. The gene calls are TRBV24-1 and TRBJ2-3; D ambiguous. Deletions cut 0 bases from V and 4 bases from J, with 1 base between. Germline V gene lookup returns CDR1 KGHDR and CDR2 SFDVKD. The CDR3 consists of 12 residues. The CDR3 region has the DNA TGTGCCACCAGTGATTTGCCAGATACGCAGTATTTT. Its protein product is CATSDLPDTQYF.

This clonotype was recorded at least ten times. The chain joins TRBV2 to TRBJ1-2; D not resolved. This CDR3 comprises 12 residues. V lost 9 bases and J 5 bases, leaving 13 bases between the germline ends. Germline V gene lookup returns CDR1 SNHLY and CDR2 FYNNEI. DNA for the CDR3: TGTGCCAGGCTTGGGGAATCTTATGGCTACACCTTC. It is translated as CARLGESYGYTF.

Details on this clonotype: It may be a read error: a sequence one base away is much more abundant. The chain couples TRBV6-5 to TRBJ1-1; D gene unclear. CDR1 is MNHEY, CDR2 SVGAGI, per germline. Trimming removed 3 bases from V and 7 bases from J, with 6 bases in between. The CDR3 totals 11 residues. CDR3 amino acids: CASSYYIEAFF. The CDR3 nucleotides are TGTGCCAGCAGTTATTACATTGAAGCTTTCTTT.

V gene TRBV6-1 combines with J gene TRBJ2-1, with TRBD2 matching over 7 bases. The CDR3 loop spans 12 amino acids. Germline loops: CDR1 MNHNS, CDR2 SASEGT. The V gene end was trimmed by 8 bases and the J gene end by 5 bases; junction bases not matched to a gene: 3. The CDR3 DNA reads as TGTGCCAGCGGGGGAGGGCACAATGAGCAGTTCTTC. Its translation is CASGGGHNEQFF.